This TCR beta chain stems from a study of blood T cell repertoires in COVID-19. The wider study: T cells, B-cell-depleted T cells, or PBMCs supplied cDNA or gDNA.

Libraries were prepared by immunoSEQ multiplex PCR; TCRdb keeps only in-frame clonotypes and omits some of them. The table has over 75,000 clones, around 90% seen once. Enrolled during active infection, Seattle patients were then followed longitudinally. The CDR3 is 22 residues long. V lost 0 bases, J lost 6 bases, and 24 bases stayed unmatched. Germline V gene data show CDR1 as ENHRY and CDR2 as SYGVKD. This sequence originates from a man between 45 and 60 years old with COVID-19, enrolled during active disease. The sequenced sample was peripheral blood. This chain joins TRBV10-3 and TRBJ2-5; 11 bases match TRBD2. The CDR3 nucleotides are TGTGCCATCAGTGAGTCGACTCTGGGGACTACTAGCGGGGGCCCTAAGTTGAAGACCCAGTACTTC. Amino acid sequence: CAISESTLGTTSGGPKLKTQYF.